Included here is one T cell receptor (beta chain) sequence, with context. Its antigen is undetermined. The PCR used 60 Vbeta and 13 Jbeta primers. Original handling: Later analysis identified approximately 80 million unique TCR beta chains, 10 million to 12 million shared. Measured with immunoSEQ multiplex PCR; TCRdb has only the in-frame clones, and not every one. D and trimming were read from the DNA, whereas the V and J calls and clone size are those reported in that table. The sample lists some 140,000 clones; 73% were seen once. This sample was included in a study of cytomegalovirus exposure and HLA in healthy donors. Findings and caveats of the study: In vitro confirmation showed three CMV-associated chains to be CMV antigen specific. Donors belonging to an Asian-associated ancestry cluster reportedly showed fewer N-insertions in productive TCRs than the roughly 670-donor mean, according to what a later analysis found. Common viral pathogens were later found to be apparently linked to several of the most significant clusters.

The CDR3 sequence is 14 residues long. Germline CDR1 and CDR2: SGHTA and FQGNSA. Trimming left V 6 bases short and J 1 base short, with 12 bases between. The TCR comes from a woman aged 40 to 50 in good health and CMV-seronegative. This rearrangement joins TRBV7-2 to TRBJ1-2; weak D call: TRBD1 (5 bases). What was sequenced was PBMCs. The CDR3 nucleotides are TGTGCCAGCAGTTTCGGGGGGGTTAACTATGGCTACACCTTC. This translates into CASSFGGVNYGYTF.